Listed here are 8 T cell receptor beta chains from one sample, sequenced in a study of CD8 T cells in Susac syndrome. With random hexamers, reverse transcription was performed on roughly 0.45 to 1 ug of RNA. Via MiXCR, TCRdb re-called the immunoSEQ multiplex PCR reads, giving one row per CDR3 protein. The sample yields tens of thousands of distinct CDR3 sequences, roughly 94% seen once. Material for sequencing was CD8+ T cells from PBMCs. Source of these receptors: a human donor with Susac syndrome.

This clonotype appeared once. V usage is TRBV28 and J usage is TRBJ2-3, with D perhaps matching TRBD2 (6 bases). The germline V gene encodes CDR1 MDHEN and CDR2 SYDVKM. This CDR3 has 17 amino acids. The V end was cut by 5 bases, the J end by 2 bases, with 20 bases between. DNA of the CDR3: TGTGCCAGCAGTGAAAGCGGGTACTCCTACTCCACAGATACGCAGTATTTT. Translated, it gives CASSESGYSYSTDTQYF.

The J gene is TRBJ2-7, the V gene TRBV20-1; 8 positions agree with TRBD1. The CDR3 has 14 residues. The V gene's germline CDR1 is DFQATT and CDR2 SNEGSKA (reference sequence). J lost 3 bases, V lost 4 bases, and 8 bases had no gene match. The CDR3 nucleotides are TGCAGTGCTACCAAATCCGGGACAGGCTACGAGCAGTACTTC. Translation gives CSATKSGTGYEQYF.

The chain is built from TRBV27 and TRBJ2-1; perhaps D is TRBD1 or TRBD2 (5 bases each). In germline, CDR1 is MNHEY, CDR2 SMNVEV (reference sequence). V was shortened by 7 bases and J by 5 bases, with 15 bases between the two germline ends. The CDR3 is 14 amino acids. In DNA, the CDR3 is TGTGCCAGCACCTCCCAGGGAGCAAACAATGAGCAGTTCTTC. Translation gives CASTSQGANNEQFF.

This clonotype showed up just once. The CDR3 here is CSARDVGEDYEQYF. CDR3 nucleotides: TGCAGTGCTAGAGATGTGGGAGAGGATTACGAGCAGTACTTC. This chain connects TRBV20-1 to TRBJ2-7, with D maybe TRBD2 (5 bases). Per germline, CDR1 DFQATT and CDR2 SNEGSKA (reference sequence). This CDR3 spans 14 amino acids. V lost 0 bases and J lost 4, with 13 bases in between.

The chain is built from TRBV21-1 and TRBJ2-5; the D segment call TRBD2 is taken from the table without a DNA check. TRBV21-1 is marked as a pseudogene. The CDR3 contains 16 residues. CDR3: CASSKGDSGRGETQYF. CDR3 DNA: TGTGCCAGCAGCAAAGGGGATAGCGGGAGAGGAGAGACCCAGTACTTC.

This sequence joins TRBV27 and TRBJ2-1; the D is unclear. This CDR3 comprises 13 residues. Germline assignment: CDR1 MNHEY and CDR2 SMNVEV (reference sequence). Trimming pared 8 bases from V and 7 bases from J, leaving 15 bases between. The CDR3 DNA follows: TGTGCCAGCGGTTACGGGTCTAAAAATGAGCAGTTCTTC. It is translated as CASGYGSKNEQFF.

J is TRBJ2-2 and V is TRBV20-1; D is unclear. The CDR3 extends over 11 amino acids. V was shortened by 2 bases and J by 7 bases, with 5 bases between the two germline ends. The germline V gene encodes CDR1 DFQATT and CDR2 SNEGSKA (reference sequence). The CDR3 sequence: CSARQDGELFF. In nucleotides, the CDR3 is TGCAGTGCTAGACAGGACGGGGAGCTGTTTTTT.

This clonotype has only one observation. V is TRBV7-9 and J is TRBJ2-5; 12 bases match TRBD2. With V trimmed by 4 bases and J by 4 bases, 7 bases remained unmatched. Germline V gene sequence: CDR1 SEHNR, CDR2 FQNEAQ (reference sequence). The CDR3 is 16 amino acids. The CDR3 DNA sequence: TGTGCCAGCAGCTCCTCTAGCGGGAGGGCCGGAGAGACCCAGTACTTC. Translation gives CASSSSSGRAGETQYF.